This TCR beta chain appears in the sequencing data of a study of T cell responses to AZD1222 COVID-19 vaccine. Study information: Analyses pooled second doses at about 4 or about 12 weeks. Study-wide results and caveats: Repertoire sampling was restricted to post-peak T cell response timepoints. Donors were chiefly white British, with a greater number of females, and clonal diversity was perhaps underestimated. At 160-218 and 743-854, vaccine-associated CD4 TCRs were dominant, and they spanned spike.

Measured with immunoSEQ multiplex PCR; TCRdb has only the in-frame clones, and not every one. The table includes roughly 100,000 clones, approximately 87% detected once. From germline, CDR1 is SGHRS and CDR2 YFSETQ. Trimming removed 4 bases from V and 8 bases from J, with 10 bases in between. The CDR3 has 13 residues. Remarks on this clone: Its specificity is not known.

Here the sequenced sample was peripheral blood, taken on day 0 of AZD1222 vaccination. The chain combines TRBV5-1 with TRBJ1-6; D is perhaps TRBD1 (5 bases). This TCR came from an adult in good health. Written as DNA, the CDR3 is TGCGCCAGCAGCCAGGGTAAAGATTCACCCCTCCACTTT. Translating it yields CASSQGKDSPLHF.